This section outlines one T cell receptor beta chain sequence together with its context. Its binding antigen is unknown. No much larger clonotype is one base removed from it; base qualities were not supplied. The CDR3 contains 16 residues, cysteine and phenylalanine counted. The entry retains the CDR3 DNA only, 48 bases that are in frame from base 1. V is cut by 2 bases and J by 2 bases, and the space between the germline ends is 16 bases. CDR1 KGHSH and CDR2 LQKENI are derived from the germline V gene. This record comes from a study of blood T cell repertoires in COVID-19 (dated by TCRdb to the early 2020s). With regard to the full study: Samples covering the acute and convalescent phases of COVID-19 were provided by collaborators in the United States, Italy and Spain. Subjects who had been exposed to COVID-19, were actively infected with it, or had recovered from it provided the deeply sampled blood TCRbeta repertoires that made up the dataset. Where available, HLA class I and class II types were taken from metadata supplied by the sample provider and were not determined by assay-based typing. Nearly every sample came with metadata listing a de-identified subject ID, COVID-19 status, age in years and sex. Samples came from the ongoing ImmuneRACE study (first 160 participants) plus 1,254 subjects from 6 global collaborators. The repertoires were made available in a free public database intended to serve as a resource for research on the immune response to SARS-CoV-2. The prospective study material was composed of cDNA or gDNA derived from T cells, B-cell-depleted T cells, or PBMCs. The study at large found these results: Clinical and demographic metadata were provided uncurated, with the amount varying by source and participant.

The collaborating institutions used their own protocols to collect whole blood in K2EDTA tubes. Collaborator samples were shipped for TCRbeta analysis as frozen whole blood, isolated PBMCs, or DNA extracted from either sample type. TCRbeta CDR3 regions were amplified from genomic DNA by means of the immunoSEQ Assay, a bias-controlled multiplex PCR. In the paper's pipeline: The number of nucleated cells in each sample was estimated by amplification of reference gene primers within the assay. To quantify the absolute abundance of each unique TCRbeta CDR3 rearrangement, sequence reads were collapsed and filtered. Productive Simpson clonality was computed per sample as the square root of Simpson's diversity index over productive rearrangements. TCRdb holds this immuneACCESS table with in-frame rearrangements only. Some clones are missing; in checked studies, unresolved V genes explain under half, and the rest has no known cause. V, J and clone size are taken as reported in that table, and D and trimming were inferred from the DNA itself. In all, the sample holds about half a million clones, and 70% to 90% of those were seen once. 3% to 3.5% of the sample is taken by the ten largest.

This receptor was obtained from a human donor in a cohort sampled during active COVID-19. The sequence is built from TRBV18 and TRBJ2-7; the D segment could be TRBD1, given 6 matching bases. The specimen sequenced was peripheral blood. The nucleotide sequence reads as follows: TGTGCCAGCTCACCAAGGCCTCAGGGGATAGCCTACGAGCAGTACTTC. Protein translation: CASSPRPQGIAYEQYF.